The entry below gives a single T cell receptor (beta chain) sequence along with its context. Profiling relied on immunoSEQ multiplex PCR, and the TCRdb table lists in-frame clones only, not all of them. The repertoire consists of 55,000 to 75,000 clones, with more than 85% occurring once and the leading ten covering more than 3.5%. Per germline, CDR1 SEHNR and CDR2 FQNEAQ (reference sequence). The CDR3 totals 15 residues. Trimming pared 2 bases from V and 2 bases from J, leaving 12 bases between. The entry originates in a study of technical replicates of blood from a handful of donors. The rearrangement uses TRBV7-9 and TRBJ1-2, with D hard to call. The sequence came from a human donor in good health. Some clones in this sample may be carry-over from other donors' samples. Source material: PBMCs. The CDR3 coding sequence is TGTGCCAGCAGCTTAACAAGGAGGGAAAACTATGGCTACACCTTC. Its translation is CASSLTRRENYGYTF.